The 14 T cell receptor beta chains below were found in one sample sequenced in a study of T cell responses to AZD1222 COVID-19 vaccine. This table comes from immunoSEQ multiplex PCR, and its TCRdb copy is limited to in-frame clones, with some not included. The repertoire includes roughly 140,000 clones, more than 70% of them detected once, and more than 2% sits in the top ten. Sequenced material: peripheral blood, taken on day 0 of AZD1222 vaccination. Receptors were obtained from an adult in good health.

The genes are TRBV28 and TRBJ1-2; D may be TRBD1 (5 bases). V lost 6 bases to trimming and J lost 0 bases, with 8 bases between them. The CDR3 is 13 amino acids. Germline CDR1 reads MDHEN; CDR2 reads SYDVKM. CDR3 bases: TGTGCCAGCAGCACAGGTACTAACTATGGCTACACCTTC. This gives the protein CASSTGTNYGYTF.

The V and J genes are TRBV11-2 and TRBJ2-7; 8 bases agree with TRBD1. This CDR3 region has 14 residues. J lost 3 bases, V lost 2 bases, and 3 bases had no gene match. Germline V CDR1 and CDR2: SGHAT, FQNNGV. Here the CDR3 reads CASSLTDRGYEQYF. The CDR3 DNA reads as TGTGCCAGCAGCTTAACCGACAGGGGCTACGAGCAGTACTTC.

This clone showed up just once. The rearrangement links TRBV5-4 to TRBJ1-2; TRBD1 matches 7 bases. J lost 5 bases, V lost 3 bases, and 16 bases had no gene match. The germline V gene encodes CDR1 SGHNT and CDR2 YYREEE (reference sequence). There are 17 residues in the CDR3. The CDR3 region has the DNA TGTGCCAGCAGCTCTCCCTCCCGACAGGGCCGTGGGTATGGCTACACCTTC. Translated, it gives CASSSPSRQGRGYGYTF.

This clone was counted between two and nine times. The V and J genes are TRBV4-1 and TRBJ2-2, with 10 bases that match TRBD2. Germline CDR1 MGHRA, CDR2 YSYEKL. The J segment lost 3 bases and the V segment lost 4 bases, leaving 14 bases of the junction unmatched. The CDR3 totals 19 residues. CDR3 sequence reads: CASSPALAGVLRDTGELFF. In DNA form, the CDR3 reads TGCGCCAGCAGCCCAGCTCTAGCGGGAGTTCTTAGGGACACCGGGGAGCTGTTTTTT.

The V gene is TRBV28, the J gene TRBJ1-3; 7 nucleotides align to TRBD1. The CDR3 runs to 17 residues. The V and J ends lost 7 bases and 7 bases, in that order; junction bases with no gene match: 19. CDR1 and CDR2 (germline): MDHEN, SYDVKM. The CDR3 is CASKKGVRDRIWNTIYF. The CDR3 DNA reads as TGTGCCAGCAAAAAAGGGGTCCGGGACAGAATCTGGAACACCATATATTTT. The full variable domain, completed using reference TRBV28 and TRBJ1-3, is DVKVTQSSRYLVKRTGEKVFLECVQDMDHENMFWYRQDPGLGLRLIYFSYDVKMKEKGDIPEGYSVSREKKERFSLILESASTNQTSMYLCASKKGVRDRIWNTIYFGEGSWLTVV.

This rearrangement joins TRBV4-3 to TRBJ2-1; D unclear. CDR1 is LGHNA, CDR2 YSLEER, per germline. The CDR3 contains 15 residues. Trimming shortened V by 0 bases and J by 8 bases, and 14 bases separated the two germline ends. This CDR3 is CASSQEPLPSHEQFF. The CDR3 DNA reads TGCGCCAGCAGCCAAGAACCCCTACCGAGCCATGAGCAGTTCTTC.

The chain combines TRBV19 with TRBJ2-1; the D gene is possibly TRBD2 (5 bases). Germline CDR1 and CDR2: LNHDA and SQIVND (reference sequence). This CDR3 is 14 amino acids long. The V end was cut by 3 bases, the J end by 4 bases, with 10 bases between. Here the CDR3 reads CASSIRGSYNEQFF. The CDR3 region has the DNA TGTGCCAGTAGTATTCGAGGGAGTTACAATGAGCAGTTCTTC.

The chain carries TRBV18 and TRBJ2-7; 7 nucleotides match TRBD2. V was clipped by 3 bases and J by 2 bases; unmatched bases: 10. The CDR3 consists of 16 residues. CDR1 KGHSH and CDR2 LQKENI come from the germline V gene. In DNA, the CDR3 is TGTGCCAGCTCACCGGCCGGGCGCGGGGGAGCCTACGAGCAGTACTTC. Translating gives CASSPAGRGGAYEQYF. The variable domain in full, with the rest retrieved from reference TRBV18 and TRBJ2-7, is NAGVMQNPRHLVRRRGQEARLRCSPMKGHSHVYWYRQLPEEGLKFMVYLQKENIIDESGMPKERFSAEFPKEGPSILRIQQVVRGDSAAYFCASSPAGRGGAYEQYFGPGTRLTVT.

The chain is built from TRBV4-3 and TRBJ2-7; D ambiguous. V was shortened by 1 base and J by 2 bases, with 9 bases between the two germline ends. CDR1 and CDR2 from the germline V gene are LGHNA and YSLEER. The CDR3 runs 14 residues. DNA for the CDR3: TGCGCCAGCAGCCAAGGGGGATTCGCCTACGAGCAGTACTTC. Its protein product is CASSQGGFAYEQYF.

The chain combines TRBV4-1 with TRBJ1-1, with 7 bases aligning to TRBD1. The CDR3 runs to 17 residues. With V trimmed by 3 bases and J by 3 bases, 13 bases remained unmatched. The germline V gene encodes CDR1 MGHRA and CDR2 YSYEKL. CDR3 nucleotide sequence: TGCGCCAGCAGCCAGGGGGGGACAGTTCGGTGGGACACTGAAGCTTTCTTT. It codes for CASSQGGTVRWDTEAFF.

The chain recombines TRBV14 with TRBJ2-7; 10 nucleotides match TRBD2. V dropped 3 bases and J dropped 4; count of bases not matched to a gene: 9. This CDR3 region has 16 residues. Germline V gene sequence: CDR1 SGHDN, CDR2 FVKESK. CDR3 region: CASSQEEGLANYEQYF. CDR3 sequence (DNA): TGTGCCAGCAGCCAGGAGGAGGGACTAGCGAATTACGAGCAGTACTTC.

V and J are TRBV6-5 and TRBJ2-7; TRBD2 matches at 11 bases. CDR1 MNHEY and CDR2 SVGAGI come from the germline V gene. V dropped 5 bases and J dropped 3; count of bases not matched to a gene: 3. CDR3 length: 14 residues. As DNA, the CDR3 is TGTGCCAGCAGTACTAGCGGGGGAGTCTACGAGCAGTACTTC. Translation: CASSTSGGVYEQYF.

This chain links TRBV19 with TRBJ2-4; D unresolved. V dropped 5 bases and J dropped 8 bases, with 19 bases sitting between them. CDR1 and CDR2 (germline): LNHDA, SQIVND (reference sequence). This CDR3 comprises 15 residues. The CDR3 region is CASSPLRAQGDIQYF. CDR3 bases: TGTGCCAGTAGTCCTTTGCGCGCCCAAGGCGACATTCAGTACTTC.

This chain joins TRBV12-3 or TRBV12-4 and TRBJ2-7; possibly TRBD2 for D (6 bases). The CDR3 totals 11 residues. The V and J ends lost 6 bases and 7 bases respectively, with 10 bases between them. CDR3 coding DNA: TGTGCCAGCAGCCAGGGAGGAGAGCAGTACTTC. Translating it yields CASSQGGEQYF.